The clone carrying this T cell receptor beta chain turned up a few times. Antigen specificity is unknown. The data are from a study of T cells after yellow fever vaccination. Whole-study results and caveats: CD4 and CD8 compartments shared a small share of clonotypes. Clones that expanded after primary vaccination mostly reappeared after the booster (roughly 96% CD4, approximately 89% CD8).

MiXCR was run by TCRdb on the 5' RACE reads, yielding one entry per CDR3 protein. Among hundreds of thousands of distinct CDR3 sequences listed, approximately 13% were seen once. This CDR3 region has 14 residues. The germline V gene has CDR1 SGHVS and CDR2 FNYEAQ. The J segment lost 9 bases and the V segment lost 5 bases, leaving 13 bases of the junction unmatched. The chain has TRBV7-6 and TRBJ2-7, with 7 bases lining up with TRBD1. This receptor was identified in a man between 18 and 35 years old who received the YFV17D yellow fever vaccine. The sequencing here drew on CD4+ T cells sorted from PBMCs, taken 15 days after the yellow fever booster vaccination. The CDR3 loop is CASSKPRGQQVQYV. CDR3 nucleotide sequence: TGTGCCAGCAGCAAACCTAGGGGACAGCAAGTGCAGTACGTC.